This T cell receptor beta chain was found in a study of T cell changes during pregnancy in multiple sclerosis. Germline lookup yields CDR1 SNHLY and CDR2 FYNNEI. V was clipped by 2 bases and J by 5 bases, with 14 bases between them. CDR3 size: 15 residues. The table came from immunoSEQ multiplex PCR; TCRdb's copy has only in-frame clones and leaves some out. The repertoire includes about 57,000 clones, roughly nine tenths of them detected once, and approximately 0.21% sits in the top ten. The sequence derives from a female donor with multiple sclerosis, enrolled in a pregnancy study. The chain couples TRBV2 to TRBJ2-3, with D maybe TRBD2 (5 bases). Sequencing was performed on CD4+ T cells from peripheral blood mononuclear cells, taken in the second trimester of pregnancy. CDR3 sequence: CASSEHQVGGDTQYF. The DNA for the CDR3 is TGTGCCAGCAGTGAACACCAGGTCGGAGGAGATACGCAGTATTTT. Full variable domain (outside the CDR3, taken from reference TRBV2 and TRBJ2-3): EPEVTQTPSHQVTQMGQEVILRCVPISNHLYFYWYRQILGQKVEFLVSFYNNEISEKSEIFDDQFSVERPDGSNFTLKIRSTKLEDSAMYFCASSEHQVGGDTQYFGPGTRLTVL.